The table lists the clone carrying this T cell receptor beta chain with many counts. TCR beta CDR3 regions were amplified from RNA transcripts. The HTBI primer set drove a first-round RT-PCR of the TCR CDR3. TCRdb called the multiplex PCR reads again in MiXCR, with one record for every CDR3 protein. This sample has roughly 580,000 distinct CDR3 sequences, with approximately 13% found just once. This record comes from a study of T cells in Graves' hyperthyroidism and ophthalmopathy. This CDR3 spans 17 amino acids. Trimming removed 3 bases at V and 1 base at J, with 17 bases between. Per the germline V gene, CDR1 is SGHTS and CDR2 is YDEGEE.

This chain joins TRBV5-8 and TRBJ1-3, with a tentative D call TRBD1 (5 bases). This TCR derives from a woman in her thirties with Graves' hyperthyroidism that later progressed to Graves' ophthalmopathy. Sequenced: blood. In DNA, the CDR3 is TGTGCCAGCAGCTCAGGGCTCCGCCGACTGTCTGGAAACACCATATATTTT. This encodes CASSSGLRRLSGNTIYF.